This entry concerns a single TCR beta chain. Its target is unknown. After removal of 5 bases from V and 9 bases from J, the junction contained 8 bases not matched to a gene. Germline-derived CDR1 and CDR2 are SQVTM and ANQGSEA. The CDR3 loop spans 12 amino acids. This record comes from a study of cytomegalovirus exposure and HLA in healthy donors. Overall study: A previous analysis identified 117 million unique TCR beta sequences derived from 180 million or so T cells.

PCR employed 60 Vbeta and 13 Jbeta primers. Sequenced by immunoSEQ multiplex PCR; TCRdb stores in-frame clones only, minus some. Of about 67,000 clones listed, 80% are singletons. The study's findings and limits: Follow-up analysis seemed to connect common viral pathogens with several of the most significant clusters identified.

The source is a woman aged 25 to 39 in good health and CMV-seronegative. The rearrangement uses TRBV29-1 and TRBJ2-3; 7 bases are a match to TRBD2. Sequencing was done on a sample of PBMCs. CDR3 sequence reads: CSVQASGVTQYF. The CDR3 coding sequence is TGCAGCGTTCAGGCTAGCGGAGTGACGCAGTATTTT.